This TCR beta chain was sequenced during a study of T cells expressing NK-cell markers. Turning to the study itself: Investigators obtained TCR beta repertoires from sorted CD3+CD56+NKG2C+, CD3+CD56+NKG2C- and CD3+CD56-NKG2C+ T cells.

5'RACE template switching built TCR beta cDNA with unique molecular identifiers. Reanalyzing the 5' RACE reads, TCRdb keeps one entry per CDR3 protein, without DNA. This sample's table reports hundreds of thousands of distinct CDR3 sequences. General study findings and limits: HCMV specificity of the expanded NKG2C+ T cell clones was not established.

CDR1 and CDR2 from the germline V gene are SGHAT and FQNNGV. This CDR3 is built from 17 residues. Concerning this clonotype itself: Antigen: not known.

The sample taken for sequencing was blood T cells: a sorted CD56 or NKG2C T cell subset, CD4+ or CD8+ T cells, or bulk PBMC T cells (not recorded which). The chain couples TRBV11-2 to TRBJ2-4; without DNA, the TCRdb call of TRBD1 cannot be checked. This TCR came from a woman aged 18 to 75 in good health. The chain's CDR3 is CASSQTTRDRAKNIQYF.